This is a list of T cell receptor beta chains from one sample in a study of T cells after yellow fever vaccination. TCRdb re-called the 5' RACE reads through MiXCR, storing one row per CDR3 protein. This table holds roughly 330,000 distinct CDR3 sequences, around 6.8% found once. The specimen comprised PBMCs, sampled roughly seven weeks after the first yellow fever vaccination. The source is a man between 18 and 29 years old who received the YFV17D yellow fever vaccine. CDR3s include the opening cysteine and the closing phenylalanine or tryptophan.

CDR3aa: CASRLESGIQYF; len: 12; v_gene: TRBV3-1
CDR3aa: CASSRGGGALGANTEAFF; len: 18; v_gene: TRBV5-6
CDR3aa: CASSFTGGNEKLFF; len: 14; v_gene: TRBV12-3/TRBV12-4
CDR3aa: CASSLVPGTATGELFF; len: 16; v_gene: TRBV7-2
CDR3aa: CASSYKGQGVYGYTF; len: 15; v_gene: TRBV6-5
CDR3aa: CSASPGQGYEQYF; len: 13; v_gene: TRBV20-1
CDR3aa: CASSENNYGYTF; len: 12; v_gene: TRBV2
CDR3aa: CASSYGVLPGNTIYF; len: 15; v_gene: TRBV6-5
CDR3aa: CASSIDSRGELFF; len: 13; v_gene: TRBV19
CDR3aa: CSARTGGDEQFF; len: 12; v_gene: TRBV20-1
CDR3aa: CAISGLGGTGELFF; len: 14; v_gene: TRBV10-3
CDR3aa: CASSIGQGHTEAFF; len: 14; v_gene: TRBV5-1
CDR3aa: CASSLQGNTDEQFF; len: 14; v_gene: TRBV5-5
CDR3aa: CASSLDRPSTDTQYF; len: 15; v_gene: TRBV5-4
CDR3aa: CASSSALETGREDTQYF; len: 17; v_gene: TRBV7-9
CDR3aa: CASSKWTSGRRDTGELFF; len: 18; v_gene: TRBV11-2
CDR3aa: CASSLRPGDTDTQYF; len: 15; v_gene: TRBV11-1
CDR3aa: CAISRPGQGDSPLHF; len: 15; v_gene: TRBV10-3
CDR3aa: CASSQVGMPGELFF; len: 14; v_gene: TRBV4-1